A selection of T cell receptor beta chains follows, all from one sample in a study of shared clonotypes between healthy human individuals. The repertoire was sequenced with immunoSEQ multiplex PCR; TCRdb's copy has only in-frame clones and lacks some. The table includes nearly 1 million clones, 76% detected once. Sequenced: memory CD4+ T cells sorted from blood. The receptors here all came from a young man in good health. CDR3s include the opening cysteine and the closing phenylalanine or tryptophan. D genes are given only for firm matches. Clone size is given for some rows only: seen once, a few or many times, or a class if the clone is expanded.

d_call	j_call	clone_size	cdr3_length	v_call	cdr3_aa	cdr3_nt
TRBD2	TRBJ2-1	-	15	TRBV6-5	CASSQTSAQRNEQFF	TGTGCCAGCAGCCAAACTAGCGCCCAGCGGAATGAGCAGTTCTTC
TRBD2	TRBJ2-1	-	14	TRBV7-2	CASSPGLGHNEQFF	TGTGCCAGCAGCCCAGGACTAGGACACAATGAGCAGTTCTTC
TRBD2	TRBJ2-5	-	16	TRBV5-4	CASSLATGGYLKTQYF	TGTGCCAGCAGCTTGGCGACGGGGGGTTATCTAAAGACCCAGTACTTC
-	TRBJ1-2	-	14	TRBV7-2	CASNPTATNYGYTF	TGTGCCAGCAACCCGACGGCGACTAACTATGGCTACACCTTC
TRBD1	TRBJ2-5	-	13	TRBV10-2	CASSEQGKETQYF	TGCGCCAGCAGTGAACAGGGGAAGGAGACCCAGTACTTC
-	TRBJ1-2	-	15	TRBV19	CASSTPGHPPGGYTF	TGTGCCAGTAGTACGCCGGGACATCCCCCGGGTGGCTACACCTTC
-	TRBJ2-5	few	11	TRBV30	CAWSVFGKQYF	TGTGCCTGGAGTGTTTTTGGGAAGCAGTACTTC
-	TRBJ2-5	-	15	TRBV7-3	CASSLSGGEQETQYF	TGTGCCAGCAGCTTAAGCGGGGGCGAACAAGAGACCCAGTACTTC
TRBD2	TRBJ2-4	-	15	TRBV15	CATSRDRGGVHIQYF	TGTGCCACCAGCAGAGATCGCGGGGGAGTACACATTCAGTACTTC
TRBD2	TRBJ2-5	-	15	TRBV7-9	CASSLRLATQETQYF	TGTGCCAGCAGCTTGCGACTAGCGACCCAGGAGACCCAGTACTTC
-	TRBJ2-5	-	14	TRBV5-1	CASSPEDPQETQYF	TGCGCCAGCAGCCCAGAGGACCCACAAGAGACCCAGTACTTC
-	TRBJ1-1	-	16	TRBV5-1	CASSPEGRGLNTEAFF	TGCGCCAGCAGCCCGGAGGGTCGGGGCCTGAACACTGAAGCTTTCTTT
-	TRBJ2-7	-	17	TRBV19	CASSRKGAQVAVHEQYF	TGTGCCAGTAGTAGGAAAGGGGCCCAGGTTGCGGTCCACGAGCAGTACTTC
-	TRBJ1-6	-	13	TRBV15	CATSRDPDSPLHF	TGTGCCACCAGCAGAGATCCTGATTCACCCCTCCACTTT
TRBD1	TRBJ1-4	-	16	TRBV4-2	CASSRGEGALGEKLFF	TGTGCCAGCAGCCGGGGCGAGGGGGCCTTAGGTGAAAAACTGTTTTTT
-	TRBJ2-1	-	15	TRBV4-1	CASSQSGSPYNEQFF	TGCGCCAGCAGCCAATCGGGGTCACCCTACAATGAGCAGTTCTTC
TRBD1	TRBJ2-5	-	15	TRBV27	CASSVYTGGWGTQYF	TGTGCCAGCTCCGTCTACACAGGGGGCTGGGGGACCCAGTACTTC
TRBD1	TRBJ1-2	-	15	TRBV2	CASSAPGQEDYGYTF	TGTGCCAGCAGTGCCCCGGGACAGGAGGACTATGGCTACACCTTC
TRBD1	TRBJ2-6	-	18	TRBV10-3	CATQIPGTGISGANVLTF	TGTGCCACTCAAATCCCCGGGACAGGGATCAGTGGGGCCAACGTCCTGACTTTC
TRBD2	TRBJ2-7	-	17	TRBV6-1	CASSEKYPGLAFNEQYF	TGTGCCAGCAGTGAGAAATATCCGGGACTAGCGTTCAACGAGCAGTACTTC
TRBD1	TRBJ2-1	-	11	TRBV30	CAWRDRDEQFF	TGTGCCTGGAGGGACAGGGATGAGCAGTTCTTC
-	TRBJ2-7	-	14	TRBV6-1	CASRVTGSSYEQYF	TGTGCCAGCAGGGTTACAGGGAGCTCCTACGAGCAGTACTTC
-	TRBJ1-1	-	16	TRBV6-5	CASSYLTVGNGNEAFF	TGTGCCAGCAGTTACCTTACAGTTGGGAATGGTAATGAAGCTTTCTTT
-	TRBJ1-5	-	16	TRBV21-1	CASSKVKGQVGQPQHF	TGTGCCAGCAGCAAAGTTAAGGGACAGGTGGGACAGCCCCAGCATTTT
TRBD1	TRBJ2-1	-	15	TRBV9	CASSPGQGANNEQFF	TGTGCCAGCAGCCCGGGACAGGGGGCAAACAATGAGCAGTTCTTC
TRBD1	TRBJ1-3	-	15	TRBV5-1	CASSSGQWSGNTIYF	TGCGCCAGCAGCTCGGGACAGTGGTCTGGAAACACCATATATTTT
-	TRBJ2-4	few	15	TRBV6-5	CASSTVRATENIQYF	TGTGCCAGCAGTACAGTCCGGGCCACTGAAAACATTCAGTACTTC
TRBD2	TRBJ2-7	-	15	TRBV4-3	CASSQAPRTGGEQYF	TGCGCCAGCAGCCAAGCCCCAAGGACGGGGGGCGAGCAGTACTTC
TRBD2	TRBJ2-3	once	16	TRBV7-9	CASSRGLSRGADTQYF	TGTGCCAGCAGCCGGGGACTGTCTCGGGGGGCAGATACGCAGTATTTT
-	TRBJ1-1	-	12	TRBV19	CASSGYTGYAFF	TGTGCCAGTAGTGGATACACAGGTTACGCTTTCTTT
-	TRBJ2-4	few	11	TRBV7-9	CASRGESIQYF	TGTGCCAGCCGCGGCGAAAGCATTCAGTACTTC
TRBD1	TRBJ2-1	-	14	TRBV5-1	CASSLSTGGNEQFF	TGCGCCAGCAGCTTGAGTACAGGGGGTAATGAGCAGTTCTTC
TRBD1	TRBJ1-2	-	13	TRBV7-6	CASSPDRGDGYTF	TGTGCCAGCAGCCCAGACAGGGGAGACGGCTACACCTTC
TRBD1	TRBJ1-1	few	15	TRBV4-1	CASRQLGQGATEAFF	TGCGCCAGCAGACAATTGGGACAGGGGGCAACTGAAGCTTTCTTT
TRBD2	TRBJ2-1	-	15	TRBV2	CASREGLAGAIEQFF	TGTGCCAGCAGGGAGGGACTAGCGGGTGCAATTGAGCAGTTCTTC
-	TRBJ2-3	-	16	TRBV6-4	CASSDSAPLPGPPGYF	TGTGCCAGCAGTGACTCTGCCCCCCTTCCGGGGCCCCCGGGGTATTTT
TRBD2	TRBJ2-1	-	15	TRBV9	CASSVVLAGRNEQFF	TGTGCCAGCAGCGTAGTACTAGCGGGACGGAATGAGCAGTTCTTC
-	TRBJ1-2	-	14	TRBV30	CAWTRGQGPHGYTF	TGTGCCTGGACCCGAGGGCAGGGCCCCCATGGCTACACCTTC
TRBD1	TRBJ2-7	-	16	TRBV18	CASSPALAAGGHEQYF	TGTGCCAGCTCACCGGCTCTCGCGGCAGGGGGCCACGAGCAGTACTTC
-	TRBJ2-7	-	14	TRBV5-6	CASSSPPSSYEQYF	TGTGCCAGCAGCTCGCCACCCAGCTCATACGAGCAGTACTTC
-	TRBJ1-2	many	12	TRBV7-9	CASSREDYGYTF	TGTGCCAGCAGCCGAGAAGACTATGGCTACACCTTC
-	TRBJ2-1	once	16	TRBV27	CASSLSWSNKFNEQFF	TGTGCCAGCAGTTTGTCCTGGTCAAATAAATTCAATGAGCAGTTCTTC
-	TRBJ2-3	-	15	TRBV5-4	CASSSDVIDADTQYF	TGTGCCAGCAGTTCGGACGTGATAGATGCAGATACGCAGTATTTT
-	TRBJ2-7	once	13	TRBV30	CAWSVPIVYEQYF	TGTGCCTGGAGTGTACCGATCGTATACGAGCAGTACTTC
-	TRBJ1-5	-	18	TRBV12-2	CASRLGQFAPDSNQPQHF	TGTGCAAGTCGCTTAGGGCAGTTCGCACCGGATAGCAATCAGCCCCAGCATTTT
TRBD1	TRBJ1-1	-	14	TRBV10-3	CAISDRDRGTEAFF	TGTGCCATCAGTGATCGGGACAGGGGCACTGAAGCTTTCTTT
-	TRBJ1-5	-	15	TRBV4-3	CASSQDFRAGQPQHF	TGCGCCAGCAGCCAAGATTTCAGGGCCGGCCAGCCCCAGCATTTT
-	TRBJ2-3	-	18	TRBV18	CASSPQQIFSGTADTQYF	TGTGCCAGCTCACCCCAACAGATTTTTAGTGGGACCGCAGATACGCAGTATTTT
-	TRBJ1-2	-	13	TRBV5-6	CASSFQGYYGYTF	TGTGCCAGCAGCTTTCAGGGGTACTATGGCTACACCTTC
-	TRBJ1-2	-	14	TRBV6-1	CASILGGGAGSYTF	TGTGCCAGCATCCTGGGGGGGGGCGCAGGGAGCTACACCTTC
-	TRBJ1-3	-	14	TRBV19	CARHHRVNGNTIYF	TGTGCCAGGCATCACAGGGTGAACGGAAACACCATATATTTT
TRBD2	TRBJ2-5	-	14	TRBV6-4	CASSGLAGGETQYF	TGTGCCAGCAGCGGACTAGCGGGTGGAGAGACCCAGTACTTC
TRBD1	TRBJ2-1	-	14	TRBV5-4	CASSLNRGDNEQFF	TGTGCCAGCAGCTTGAACAGGGGCGACAATGAGCAGTTCTTC
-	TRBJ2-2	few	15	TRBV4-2	CASSQDGSYTGELFF	TGTGCCAGCAGCCAAGACGGAAGCTACACCGGGGAGCTGTTTTTT
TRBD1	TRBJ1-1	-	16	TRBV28	CASRNQETGLVNEAFF	TGTGCCAGCAGGAACCAGGAGACAGGGCTGGTGAATGAAGCTTTCTTT
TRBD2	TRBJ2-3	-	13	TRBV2	CASQAGVSNTQYF	TGTGCCAGCCAAGCGGGAGTTTCAAATACGCAGTATTTT
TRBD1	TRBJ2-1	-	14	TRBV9	CASSALTGPNEQFF	TGTGCCAGCAGCGCGCTGACAGGGCCGAATGAGCAGTTCTTC
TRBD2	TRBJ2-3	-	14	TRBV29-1	CSLKTSGSTDTQYF	TGCAGCTTAAAGACTAGCGGAAGCACAGATACGCAGTATTTT
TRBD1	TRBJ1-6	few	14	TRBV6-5	CASSPTGVNSPLHF	TGTGCCAGCAGCCCGACAGGGGTAAATTCACCCCTCCACTTT